The present TCR beta chain was sequenced within a study of T cells after yellow fever vaccination. Study-level background: Preparation of the low-cell-number fractions used SMART-Seq v4 Ultra Low Input. The study's findings and limits: It was a small share of clonotypes that appeared in both CD4 and CD8 compartments. Boosting was followed by the reappearance of most primary-vaccination clones (about 96% CD4, about 88% CD8).

The length of the CDR3 is 19 residues. The germline CDR1 and CDR2 sequences are SQVTM and ANQGSEA. V was clipped by 1 base and J by 4 bases; unmatched bases: 16. Using its own MiXCR run on the 5' RACE reads, TCRdb lists one record per CDR3 protein. Among 620,000 or so distinct CDR3 sequences listed, around 16% were seen once. Remarks on this clonotype: Its antigen is as yet unknown.

The TCR was taken from a man between 18 and 35 years old who received the YFV17D yellow fever vaccine. The chain joins TRBV29-1 to TRBJ1-1; 12 positions match TRBD1. The sample in question was PBMCs, obtained about 5 days after the first yellow fever vaccination. CDR3 amino acids: CSVEGGTGGEHSPLTEAFF. CDR3 in DNA: TGCAGCGTTGAAGGGGGGACAGGGGGCGAACACTCCCCCCTCACTGAAGCTTTCTTT.